This T cell receptor (beta chain) appears in the sequencing data of a study of shared clonotypes between healthy human individuals. Regarding the study as a whole: A generally larger estimated richness was seen in naive subsets than in memory subsets. Naive CD4 clonotypes were shared across several donors at roughly 5%.

All participating donors were Caucasian adults from Nashville, Tennessee. Methods used by the authors: With immunoSEQ giving junction-only sequences and no quality scores, filtering differed. Libraries were prepared by immunoSEQ multiplex PCR; TCRdb keeps only in-frame clonotypes and omits some of them. Clone size and V and J calls were adopted from that table, with D and trimming inferred from the DNA. The sample gives under 1,100,000 clones, around 74% of which show up once; 1.2% to 1.5% is in the top ten. This CDR3 has 17 amino acids. The V and J ends lost 1 base and 6 bases, in that order; junction bases with no gene match: 6. In germline, CDR1 is LGHNA, CDR2 YSLEER. A remark on this clone: Its antigen is not identified.

The chain couples TRBV4-3 to TRBJ1-6; 10 bases agree with TRBD1. Source material: memory CD4+ T cells sorted from blood. Subset given: CD45RA-negative fraction. The sequence derives from a young man in good health. The CDR3 sequence: CASSQAAGQGINSPLHF. The CDR3 DNA is TGCGCCAGCAGCCAAGCGGCGGGACAGGGGATTAATTCACCCCTCCACTTT.